Following are 6 T cell receptor beta chains from one sample sequenced in a study of regulatory T cells in long-lasting Graves disease. Time point meaning: newly diagnosed GD, antithyroid drugs for less than 3 months. The TCR library was prepared using RNA isolated from PBMCs. Library construction for TCR beta used iRepertoire HTBI primers and Arm-PCR of CDR3 regions. TCRdb called the multiplex PCR reads again in MiXCR, with one record for every CDR3 protein. The table lists 390,000 or so distinct CDR3 sequences, 10% to 15% of them singletons. The data were also submitted as part of a second study, on T cells in Graves' hyperthyroidism and ophthalmopathy.

The sequences come from peripheral blood mononuclear cells (PBMCs), collected at new diagnosis, from a patient treated with antithyroid drugs. Every receptor here comes from a woman aged 18 to 35 with Graves disease.

This clonotype has a count of ten or more. The chain carries TRBV5-1 and TRBJ1-6, with unresolved D. The CDR3 consists of 16 residues. Germline-derived CDR1 and CDR2 are SGHRS and YFSETQ. The ends were cut back, 3 bases at V and 9 bases at J, with 19 bases in the middle. The CDR3 reads CASSWARNNAGSPLHF. The CDR3 DNA reads TGCGCCAGCAGCTGGGCCCGTAACAACGCTGGTTCACCCCTCCACTTT.

In the case of this clonotype: It is likely a read error: a sequence one base away is far more abundant. The chain couples TRBV7-8 to TRBJ2-5; weak D call: TRBD2 (5 bases). This CDR3 is 17 amino acids long. V dropped 3 bases and J dropped 11 bases, with 28 bases sitting between them. Germline V lookup: CDR1 SGHVS, CDR2 FQNEAQ. The CDR3 region is CASSFFTGLLSYNEQYF. CDR3 bases: TGTGCCAGCAGCTTCTTCACGGGGTTACTCTCCTACAATGAGCAGTACTTC. The entire variable domain, with the rest obtained from reference TRBV7-8 and TRBJ2-5, is as follows: GAGVSQSPRYKVAKRGQDVALRCDPISGHVSLFWYQQALGQGPEFLTYFQNEAQLDKSGLPSDRFFAERPEGSVSTLKIQRTQQEDSAVYLCASSFFTGLLSYNEQYFGPGTRLLVL.

V usage is TRBV7-8 and J usage is TRBJ1-2; the match to TRBD1 covers 10 bases. Per the germline V gene, CDR1 is SGHVS and CDR2 is FQNEAQ. The CDR3 covers 17 residues. The V and J ends lost 2 bases and 0 bases, in that order; junction bases with no gene match: 6. CDR3 in amino acids: CASSLPDRGSPNYGYTF. The CDR3 bases are TGTGCCAGCAGCTTACCGGACAGGGGGTCCCCTAACTATGGCTACACCTTC.

Notes on this clonotype: A read error may be the cause here, since a much bigger clone is one base away. V gene TRBV2 combines with J gene TRBJ2-1; TRBD1 might be the D (6 bases). This CDR3 is 15 amino acids long. Per germline, CDR1 SNHLY and CDR2 FYNNEI. CDR3 amino acids: CASIPQGEAYNKQFF. CDR3 sequence (DNA): TGTGCCAGCATTCCACAGGGAGAGGCCTACAATAAGCAGTTCTTC.

The table lists this clonotype with many counts. The chain employs TRBV15 and TRBJ1-4; D gene ambiguous. Trimming stripped 8 bases from V and 4 bases from J, with 11 bases between. Germline V gene data show CDR1 as LNHNV and CDR2 as YYDKDF (reference sequence). The CDR3 spans 13 residues. The DNA for the CDR3 is TGTGCCACCGGTGGCCTCAATAATGAAAAACTGTTTTTT. It codes for CATGGLNNEKLFF.

This clonotype was recorded at least ten times. The CDR3 nucleotides are TGCAGTGCTAGTTGGGAGACCCAGTACTTC. The encoded protein is CSASWETQYF. J is TRBJ2-5 and V is TRBV20-1, with no clear D. CDR1 and CDR2 (germline): DFQATT, SNEGSKA (reference sequence). V was pared by 3 bases and J by 5 bases, with 4 bases between. The CDR3 covers 10 residues.